The 12 T cell receptor beta chains below were found in one sample sequenced in a study of blood T cell repertoires in COVID-19. Profiling relied on immunoSEQ multiplex PCR, and the TCRdb table lists in-frame clones only, not all of them. The table records about 50,000 clones, roughly 84% of them present only once. The sample was peripheral blood. These receptors were obtained from a man older than 75 with active COVID-19.

This chain uses TRBV30 with TRBJ2-7; tentative D call: TRBD1 (5 bases). CDR1 GTSNPN and CDR2 SVGIG come from the germline V gene (reference sequence). V was pared by 3 bases and J by 0 bases, with 12 bases between. This CDR3 contains 14 residues. The CDR3 DNA reads as TGTGCCTGGAGCCCAGGGCGAAGCTCCTACGAGCAGTACTTC. Residues: CAWSPGRSSYEQYF.

The chain is built from TRBV7-9 and TRBJ1-1; 8 nucleotides line up with TRBD1. Germline V gene data show CDR1 as SEHNR and CDR2 as FQNEAQ (reference sequence). The junction had 5 bases not matched to a gene; V was cut back by 5 bases and J by 3 bases. The length of the CDR3 is 14 residues. CDR3 coding DNA: TGTGCCAGCAGCATACAGGGGGGATACACTGAAGCTTTCTTT. Its protein product is CASSIQGGYTEAFF.

CDR3 protein: CAISELSTDTQYF. For the CDR3, the DNA is TGTGCCATCAGTGAGCTGAGCACAGATACGCAGTATTTT. This rearrangement joins TRBV10-3 to TRBJ2-3, with D hard to call. V lost 2 bases, J lost 0 bases, and 3 bases lay in between. The CDR3 loop spans 13 amino acids. Germline V gene sequence: CDR1 ENHRY, CDR2 SYGVKD.

V usage is TRBV4-1 and J usage is TRBJ2-5; TRBD1 agrees at 9 bases. Germline V gene sequence: CDR1 MGHRA, CDR2 YSYEKL. This CDR3 comprises 15 residues. J was trimmed by 4 bases and V by 4 bases; bases with no gene match: 7. The CDR3 spells CASSPPGTGPETQYF. The CDR3 DNA sequence: TGCGCCAGCAGCCCGCCCGGGACAGGGCCAGAGACCCAGTACTTC.

CDR3 sequence: CASSTTDRIYGYTF. The CDR3 DNA sequence: TGTGCCAGCAGCACAACCGACAGGATATATGGCTACACCTTC. The chain carries TRBV5-4 and TRBJ1-2; D may be TRBD1 (6 bases). Per germline, CDR1 SGHNT and CDR2 YYREEE (reference sequence). V shed 4 bases and J shed 5 bases, with 15 bases lying between them. CDR3 length: 14 amino acids. The full variable domain, in which reference TRBV5-4 and TRBJ1-2 provide the parts outside the CDR3, is ETGVTQSPTHLIKTRGQQVTLRCSSQSGHNTVSWYQQALGQGPQFIFQYYREEENGRGNFPPRFSGLQFPNYSSELNVNALELDDSALYLCASSTTDRIYGYTFGSGTRLTVV.

This chain uses TRBV5-6 with TRBJ2-1; weak D call: TRBD2 (6 bases). Trimming left V 4 bases short and J 0 bases short, with 11 bases between. CDR1 and CDR2 from the germline V gene are SGHDT and YYEEEE. The CDR3 is 15 residues long. The CDR3 DNA follows: TGTGCCAGCAGCCCGGGTAGCGGCTCCTACAATGAGCAGTTCTTC. Its translation is CASSPGSGSYNEQFF.

This sequence joins TRBV3-1 (or the pseudogene TRBV3-2) and TRBJ1-2; D is possibly TRBD1 (6 bases). CDR1 is LGHDT, CDR2 YNNKEL, per germline (reference sequence). The CDR3 spans 13 residues. Trimming removed 3 bases at V and 5 bases at J, with 10 bases between. The CDR3 loop reads CASSQDSKYGYTF. CDR3 sequence (DNA): TGTGCCAGCAGCCAGGACAGCAAGTATGGCTACACCTTC.

The CDR3 reads CASSLARQAYEQYF. The CDR3 DNA reads as TGCGCCAGCAGCTTGGCTCGACAAGCCTACGAGCAGTACTTC. The chain has TRBV5-1 and TRBJ2-7; D ambiguous. Germline V gene data show CDR1 as SGHRS and CDR2 as YFSETQ. The V gene lost 0 bases and the J gene lost 2 bases, with 9 bases spanning the gap. This CDR3 has 14 residues.

This chain links TRBV27 with TRBJ2-7; TRBD2 matches at 7 bases. V lost 5 bases to trimming and J lost 2 bases; unmatched junction nucleotides: 12. Germline-derived CDR1 and CDR2 are MNHEY and SMNVEV (reference sequence). This CDR3 contains 16 residues. This chain's CDR3 is CASSPLPSGTTYEQYF. The CDR3, as DNA: TGTGCCAGCAGTCCCCTTCCTAGCGGTACCACCTACGAGCAGTACTTC.

The chain has TRBV3-1 (or the pseudogene TRBV3-2) and TRBJ2-5, with D maybe TRBD2 (6 bases). The V gene lost 3 bases and the J gene lost 1 base, with 9 bases spanning the gap. The CDR3 is made up of 14 amino acids. The germline CDR1 and CDR2 sequences are LGHDT and YNNKEL (reference sequence). CDR3 in DNA: TGTGCCAGCAGCCATGGGGGGTCCCAAGAGACCCAGTACTTC. Protein sequence: CASSHGGSQETQYF.

In its sample, this clone was seen a few times. The gene calls are TRBV10-2 and TRBJ2-3; TRBD2 is a possible D gene (7 bases). V lost 8 bases, J lost 2 bases, and 20 bases lay in between. CDR1 is WSHSY and CDR2 is SAAADI in the germline V gene. This CDR3 region has 16 residues. CDR3 residues: CASGVGSGGHTDTQYF. DNA of the CDR3: TGCGCCAGCGGAGTGGGGTCGGGGGGACACACAGATACGCAGTATTTT.

This chain connects TRBV18 to TRBJ2-1, with 14 positions matching TRBD2. Germline V gives CDR1 KGHSH, CDR2 LQKENI. This CDR3 region has 16 residues. The ends lost 5 bases at V and 5 bases at J; junction bases unmatched: 5. CDR3 DNA sequence: TGTGCCAGCTCAGCGGGACTAGCGGGAGCCAACAATGAGCAGTTCTTC. This sequence encodes CASSAGLAGANNEQFF. Using reference TRBV18 and TRBJ2-1 for the parts outside the CDR3, the full variable domain is NAGVMQNPRHLVRRRGQEARLRCSPMKGHSHVYWYRQLPEEGLKFMVYLQKENIIDESGMPKERFSAEFPKEGPSILRIQQVVRGDSAAYFCASSAGLAGANNEQFFGPGTRLTVL.